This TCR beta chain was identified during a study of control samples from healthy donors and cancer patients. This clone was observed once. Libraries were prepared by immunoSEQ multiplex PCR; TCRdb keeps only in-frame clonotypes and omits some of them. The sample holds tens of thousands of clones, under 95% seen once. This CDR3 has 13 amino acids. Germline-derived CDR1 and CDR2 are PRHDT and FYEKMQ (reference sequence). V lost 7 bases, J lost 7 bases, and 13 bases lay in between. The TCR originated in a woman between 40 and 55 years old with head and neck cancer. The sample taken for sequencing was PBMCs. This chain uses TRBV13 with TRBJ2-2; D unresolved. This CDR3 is CASTLGDIGELFF. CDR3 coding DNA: TGTGCCAGCACCCTTGGGGATATCGGGGAGCTGTTTTTT.